This TCR beta chain was observed in a study of a mutant IDH1 vaccine in newly diagnosed glioma. Background on the study: Vaccines were first given 4-6 weeks after radiotherapy alone, or with temozolomide cycles. Patients were pretreated with radiotherapy, temozolomide, or both, mostly both.

Time point reported: week 11, during vaccination. With topical imiquimod, each dose of the vaccine consisted of 300 ug of mutant IDH1 20-mer peptide. Each astrocytoma in the donors was new, WHO grade 3 or 4, IDH1-mutant and ATRX-lost. On this clone: Its antigen is currently unknown.

The assay was immunoSEQ multiplex PCR, and TCRdb's table has in-frame clones only and misses some. Counted here are around 33,000 clones, around 87% occurring once; the ten biggest clones make up around 21%. Study-level findings and limits: Vaccine-induced responses were seen in 93.3% of patients, spanning several MHC alleles.

This material consisted of PBMCs, taken from a glioma patient whose treatment included an IDH1 peptide vaccine. The TCR was taken from a man between 18 and 29 years old with glioma.

CDR3 coding DNA: TGTGCCAGCAGTGGTACCGCCCCCGCCGAAAAACTGTTTTTT. The encoded protein is CASSGTAPAEKLFF. The chain links TRBV6-1 to TRBJ1-4; no clear D gene. The germline V and J ends were trimmed by 4 bases and 8 bases, with 14 bases remaining between them. The CDR3 length is 14 residues. Germline V lookup: CDR1 MNHNS, CDR2 SASEGT.